Listed below are T cell receptor beta chains from one sample, sequenced in a study of cytomegalovirus exposure and HLA in healthy donors. Some clones are missing from TCRdb's copy, which holds only in-frame ones; the method was immunoSEQ multiplex PCR. The sample lists 200,000 to 250,000 clones, about 77% seen once, with about 1.9% in the top ten. Sequenced sample: PBMCs. These receptors came from a woman aged 25-40 years in good health and CMV-seronegative. Each CDR3 is given with its conserved first and last residue. The order of the fields is J gene, V gene, D gene, clone size, CDR3 DNA, CDR3 protein. The D gene is left open where the match is weak. Clone sizes are given selectively: once, few, many, or a class where the clone is expanded.

TRBJ2-3 TRBV10-2 TRBD1 few TGCGCCAGCCGAGAGGGACAGGGGGGGGATACGCAGTATTTT CASREGQGGDTQYF
TRBJ1-5 TRBV7-9 . . TGTGCCAGCAGCCCTGGGGAGAATCAGCCCCAGCATTTT CASSPGENQPQHF
TRBJ2-1 TRBV21-1 . . TGTGCCAGCAGCAAAGGGGAGCGACTAACAAATGAGCAGTTCTTC CASSKGERLTNEQFF
TRBJ1-2 TRBV7-9 . . TGTGCCAGCAGCCCGAGAGACAGGACTTATGGCTACACCTTC CASSPRDRTYGYTF
TRBJ1-1 TRBV4-1 . . TGCGCCAGCAGCCTTCAAAAGGAGGGTGAAGCTTTCTTT CASSLQKEGEAFF
TRBJ2-5 TRBV19 TRBD2 . TGTGCCAGTAGTATAGAGGGTAGCGGGAGGGCGAAAGGGACCCAGTACTTC CASSIEGSGRAKGTQYF
TRBJ2-1 TRBV2 TRBD2 few TGTGCCAGCAGTGAGGGGCTAGCGGGTTACAATGAGCAGTTCTTC CASSEGLAGYNEQFF
TRBJ2-7 TRBV6-5 TRBD2 . TGTGCCAGCAGTCCCCTAGAGGCTAGCGGGAGTAAGCAGTACTTC CASSPLEASGSKQYF
TRBJ1-2 TRBV20-1 . . TGCAGTGCCCCCGGGGTCGATGGCTACACCTTC CSAPGVDGYTF
TRBJ1-1 TRBV19 . few TGTGCCAGTAGTAACAGGGCGGCGAACACTGAAGCTTTCTTT CASSNRAANTEAFF
TRBJ2-1 TRBV7-3 TRBD2 . TGTGCCAGCAGCGAGGGACTAGCGGGGGATGAGCAGTTCTTC CASSEGLAGDEQFF
TRBJ1-1 TRBV19 . . TGTGCCGGTAGTGGTTGGGCGAACACTGAAGCTTTCTTT CAGSGWANTEAFF
TRBJ2-7 TRBV11-3 TRBD1 . TGTGCCAGCAGCCAAGGACAGGGCAGGATGGGCGAGCAGTACTTC CASSQGQGRMGEQYF
TRBJ2-2 TRBV15 TRBD2 . TGTGCCACCAGCAGAGAGCGGGGGAGTACCGGGGAGCTGTTTTTT CATSRERGSTGELFF
TRBJ1-3 TRBV5-4 TRBD1 . TGTGCCAGCAGCCCCGGGACAGGGGCTGGAAACACCATATATTTT CASSPGTGAGNTIYF
TRBJ2-7 TRBV20-1 . . TGCAGTGCTTTATCTGAGTACGAGCAGTACTTC CSALSEYEQYF